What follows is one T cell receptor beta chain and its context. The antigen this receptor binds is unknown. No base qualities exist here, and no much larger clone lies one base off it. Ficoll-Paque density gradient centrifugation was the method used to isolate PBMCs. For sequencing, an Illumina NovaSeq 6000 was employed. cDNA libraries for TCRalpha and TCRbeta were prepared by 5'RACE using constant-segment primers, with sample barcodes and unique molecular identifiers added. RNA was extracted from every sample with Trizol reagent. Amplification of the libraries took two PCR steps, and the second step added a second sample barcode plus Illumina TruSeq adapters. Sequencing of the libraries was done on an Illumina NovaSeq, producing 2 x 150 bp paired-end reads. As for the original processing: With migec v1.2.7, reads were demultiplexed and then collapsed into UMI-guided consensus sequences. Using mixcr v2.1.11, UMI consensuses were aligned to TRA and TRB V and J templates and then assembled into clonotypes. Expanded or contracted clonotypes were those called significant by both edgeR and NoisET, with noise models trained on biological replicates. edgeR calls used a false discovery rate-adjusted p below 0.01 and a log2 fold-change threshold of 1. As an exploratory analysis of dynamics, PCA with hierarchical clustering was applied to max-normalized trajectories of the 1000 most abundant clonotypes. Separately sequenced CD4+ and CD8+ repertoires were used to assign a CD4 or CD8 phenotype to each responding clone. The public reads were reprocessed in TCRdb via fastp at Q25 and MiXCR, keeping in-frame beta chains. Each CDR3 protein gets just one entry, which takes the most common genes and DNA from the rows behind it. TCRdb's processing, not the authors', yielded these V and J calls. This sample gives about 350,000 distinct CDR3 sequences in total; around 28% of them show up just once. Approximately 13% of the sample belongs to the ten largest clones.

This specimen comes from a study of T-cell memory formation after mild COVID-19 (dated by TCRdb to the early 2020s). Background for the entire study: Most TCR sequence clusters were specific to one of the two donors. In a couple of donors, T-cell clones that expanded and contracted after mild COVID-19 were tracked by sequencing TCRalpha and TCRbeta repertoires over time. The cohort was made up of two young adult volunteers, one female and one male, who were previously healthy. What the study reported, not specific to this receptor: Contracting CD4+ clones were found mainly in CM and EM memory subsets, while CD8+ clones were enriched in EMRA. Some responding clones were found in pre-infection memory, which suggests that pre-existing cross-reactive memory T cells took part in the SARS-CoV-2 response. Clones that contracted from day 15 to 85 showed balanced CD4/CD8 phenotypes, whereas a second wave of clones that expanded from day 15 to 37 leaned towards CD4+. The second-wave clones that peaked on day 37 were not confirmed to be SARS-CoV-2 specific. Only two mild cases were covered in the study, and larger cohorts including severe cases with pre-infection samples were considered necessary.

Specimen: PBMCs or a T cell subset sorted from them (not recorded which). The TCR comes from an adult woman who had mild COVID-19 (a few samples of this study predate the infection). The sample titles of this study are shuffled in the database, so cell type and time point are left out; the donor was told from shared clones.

The CDR3 region has the sequence CASTDGQGGDTQYF. Here is the DNA: TGTGCCAGCACCGACGGACAGGGAGGAGATACGCAGTATTTT. The rearrangement joined TRBV6-5 to TRBJ2-3; 8 junctional bases match TRBD1. The CDR3 runs 14 amino acids, cysteine and phenylalanine included. Of the read, only the CDR3 DNA is kept; its 42 bases are in frame from base 1. Trimming removed 7 bases from V and 5 bases from J; the gene matches leave 8 bases unexplained. Reading the germline V gene gives CDR1 MNHEY and CDR2 SVGAGI.